This TCR beta chain was identified in a study of shared clonotypes between healthy human individuals. Overall study: CD4 naive and memory got three plates each, CD8 naive two, CD8 memory one.

Evenly divided among several immunoSEQ plates was the genomic DNA of each subset. Using immunoSEQ multiplex PCR, the repertoire was profiled, and TCRdb retains in-frame clones only, with some absent. The sample carries around 1.9 million clones, around 93% recorded once. CD45RO-negative CD8 cells positively selected for CCR7 made up the naive population, which excluded terminally differentiated effector memory CD45RA+ cells. All donors were Caucasian adults living in Nashville, Tennessee. V shed 7 bases and J 1 base; nucleotides not matched to a gene: 3. The CDR3 extends over 13 amino acids. The germline V gene has CDR1 MNHEY and CDR2 SMNVEV (reference sequence). Overall study results and limits: Generation probabilities were higher for clonotypes shared across all four sorted-subset donors than for unshared ones.

A word on this clone: Its antigen is unidentified.

Sequencing input: naive CD8+ T cells from PBMCs. The J gene is TRBJ2-7, the V gene TRBV27; the match to TRBD2 covers 8 bases. The origin of this receptor is a man aged 18-30 years in good health. Some clones in this sample may be carry-over from other donors' samples. The CDR3 loop is CASTGGVSYEQYF. Written as DNA, the CDR3 is TGTGCCAGCACGGGAGGGGTATCCTACGAGCAGTACTTC.